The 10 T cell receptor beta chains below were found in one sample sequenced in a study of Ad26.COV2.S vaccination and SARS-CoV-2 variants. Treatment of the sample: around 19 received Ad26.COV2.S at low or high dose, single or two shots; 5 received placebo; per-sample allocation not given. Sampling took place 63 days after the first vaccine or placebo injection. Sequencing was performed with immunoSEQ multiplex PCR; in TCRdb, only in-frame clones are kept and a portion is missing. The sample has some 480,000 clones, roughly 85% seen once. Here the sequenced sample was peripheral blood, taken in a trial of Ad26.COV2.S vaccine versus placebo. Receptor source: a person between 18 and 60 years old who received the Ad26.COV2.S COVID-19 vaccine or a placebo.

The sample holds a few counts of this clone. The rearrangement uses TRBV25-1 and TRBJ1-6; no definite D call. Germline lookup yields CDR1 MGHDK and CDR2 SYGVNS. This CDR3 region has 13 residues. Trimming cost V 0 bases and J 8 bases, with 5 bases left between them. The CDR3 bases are TGTGCCAGCAGTGAATATACTTATTCACCCCTCCACTTT. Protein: CASSEYTYSPLHF.

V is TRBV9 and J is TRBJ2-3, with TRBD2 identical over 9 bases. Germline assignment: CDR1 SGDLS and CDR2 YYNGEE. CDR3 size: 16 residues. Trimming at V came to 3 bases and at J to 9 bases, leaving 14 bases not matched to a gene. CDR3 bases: TGTGCCAGCAGCGCCACGACTAGCGGTGGAGCCCTCACGCAGTATTTT. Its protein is CASSATTSGGALTQYF.

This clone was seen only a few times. The CDR3 coding sequence is TGTGCCAGCAGTTACAGCGGGGGTGGATCTGGGGAGCAGTACTTC. Its translation: CASSYSGGGSGEQYF. This chain connects TRBV6-5 to TRBJ2-7; 8 bases map to TRBD2. J gave up 7 bases and V 2 bases, and 10 bases lay outside the gene matches. The germline gives CDR1 MNHEY, CDR2 SVGAGI. CDR3 size: 15 residues.

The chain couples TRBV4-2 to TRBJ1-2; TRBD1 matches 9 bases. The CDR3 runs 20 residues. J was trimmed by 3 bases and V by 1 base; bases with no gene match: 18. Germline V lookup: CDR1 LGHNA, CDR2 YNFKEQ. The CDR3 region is CASSQGAFRDRAWGDYGYTF. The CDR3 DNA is TGTGCCAGCAGCCAAGGGGCGTTCCGGGACAGGGCTTGGGGTGACTATGGCTACACCTTC.

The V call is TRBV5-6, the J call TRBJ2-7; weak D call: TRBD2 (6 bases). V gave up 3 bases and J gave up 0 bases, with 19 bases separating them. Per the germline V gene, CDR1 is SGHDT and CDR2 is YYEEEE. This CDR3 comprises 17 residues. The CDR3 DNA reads TGTGCCAGCAGCTCGTATGCCCCCGGGGGTCTCTCCTACGAGCAGTACTTC. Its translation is CASSSYAPGGLSYEQYF.

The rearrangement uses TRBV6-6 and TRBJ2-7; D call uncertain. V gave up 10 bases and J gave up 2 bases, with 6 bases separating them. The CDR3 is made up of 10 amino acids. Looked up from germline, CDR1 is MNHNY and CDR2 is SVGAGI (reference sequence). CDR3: CATGTYEQYF. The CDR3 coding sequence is TGTGCCACCGGAACCTACGAGCAGTACTTC.

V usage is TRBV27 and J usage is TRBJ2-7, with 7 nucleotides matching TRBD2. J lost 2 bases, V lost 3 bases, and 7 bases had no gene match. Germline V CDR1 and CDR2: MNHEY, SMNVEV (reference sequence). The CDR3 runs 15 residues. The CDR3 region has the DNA TGTGCCAGCAGTTTCTCCGGGACTAAACCCTACGAGCAGTACTTC. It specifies CASSFSGTKPYEQYF.

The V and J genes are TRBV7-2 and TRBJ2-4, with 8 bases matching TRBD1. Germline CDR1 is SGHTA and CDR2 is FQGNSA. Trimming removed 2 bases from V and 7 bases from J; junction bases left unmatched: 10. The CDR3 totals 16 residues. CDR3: CASSLRGTGGRNIQYF. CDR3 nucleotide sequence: TGTGCCAGCAGCTTAAGAGGCACAGGGGGAAGGAACATTCAGTACTTC.

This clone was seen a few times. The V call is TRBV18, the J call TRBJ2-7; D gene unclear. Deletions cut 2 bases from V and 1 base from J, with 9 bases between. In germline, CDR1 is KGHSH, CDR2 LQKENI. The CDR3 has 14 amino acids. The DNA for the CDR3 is TGTGCCAGCTCACCATTCCCCGGATCCTACGAGCAGTACTTC. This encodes CASSPFPGSYEQYF.

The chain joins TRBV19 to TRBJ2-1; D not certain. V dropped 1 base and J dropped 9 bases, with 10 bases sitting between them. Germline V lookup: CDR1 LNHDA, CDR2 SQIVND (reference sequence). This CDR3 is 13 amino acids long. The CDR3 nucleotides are TGTGCCAGTAGTATAGGCCCGGGCGCTGAGCAGTTCTTC. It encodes CASSIGPGAEQFF.